The 31 T cell receptor beta chains below were found in one sample sequenced in a study of shared clonotypes between healthy human individuals. Profiling relied on immunoSEQ multiplex PCR, and the TCRdb table lists in-frame clones only, not all of them. This table has approximately 2.4 million clones, almost 96% appearing once. Sample: naive CD4+ T cells sorted from blood. Subset denoted: CD45RA+ positively selected. These receptors originate from a young man in good health.

The genes are TRBV18 and TRBJ2-3; no reliable D call. The V gene lost 2 bases and the J gene lost 3 bases, with 9 bases spanning the gap. Germline CDR1 is KGHSH and CDR2 is LQKENI. This CDR3 spans 14 amino acids. Written as DNA, the CDR3 is TGTGCCAGCTCACCAAATACCCGGACAGATACGCAGTATTTT. Its protein product is CASSPNTRTDTQYF.

The chain has TRBV5-6 and TRBJ2-5; D is ambiguous. Per germline, CDR1 SGHDT and CDR2 YYEEEE. The V end lost 5 bases, the J end lost 5 bases, and 13 bases lay between the germline ends. The CDR3 sequence is 13 residues long. CDR3 protein: CASSLWPRETQYF. The CDR3 DNA is TGTGCCAGCAGTCTTTGGCCCAGGGAGACCCAGTACTTC.

The chain employs TRBV28 and TRBJ1-1, with 8 bases lining up with TRBD1. The CDR3 length is 12 residues. With V trimmed by 8 bases and J by 11 bases, 10 bases remained unmatched. The germline gives CDR1 MDHEN, CDR2 SYDVKM. The CDR3 region has the DNA TGTGCCAGCCAAACCGCAGGGGGCGTCGCTTTCTTT. Its translation: CASQTAGGVAFF. Based on the CDR3 plus reference TRBV28 and TRBJ1-1, the full variable domain is DVKVTQSSRYLVKRTGEKVFLECVQDMDHENMFWYRQDPGLGLRLIYFSYDVKMKEKGDIPEGYSVSREKKERFSLILESASTNQTSMYLCASQTAGGVAFFGQGTRLTVV.

The chain combines TRBV10-3 with TRBJ1-1; 9 bases are shared with TRBD1. Trimming took 7 bases from V and 5 from J; bases not matched to a gene: 5. The CDR3 spans 13 residues. Per the germline V gene, CDR1 is ENHRY and CDR2 is SYGVKD. Written as DNA, the CDR3 is TGTGCCATCAAGGGGACAGGGCTAACTGAAGCTTTCTTT. Translating it yields CAIKGTGLTEAFF.

V usage is TRBV9 and J usage is TRBJ2-1; 8 bases match TRBD2. CDR1 SGDLS and CDR2 YYNGEE come from the germline V gene. The V segment lost 4 bases and the J segment 9 bases; nucleotides outside the gene matches: 15. There are 16 residues in the CDR3. CDR3 sequence: CASSPGSGGPSIEQFF. The CDR3 DNA reads TGTGCCAGCAGCCCAGGGTCGGGAGGGCCCTCAATTGAGCAGTTCTTC.

This chain connects TRBV7-6 to TRBJ1-5; perhaps TRBD1 as D (6 bases). Germline V gene lookup returns CDR1 SGHVS and CDR2 FNYEAQ. This CDR3 comprises 13 residues. The V gene lost 4 bases and the J gene lost 5 bases, with 9 bases spanning the gap. The CDR3 DNA follows: TGTGCCAGCAGCTGGACAGAGGATCAGCCCCAGCATTTT. This encodes CASSWTEDQPQHF. The whole variable domain, filled in from reference TRBV7-6 and TRBJ1-5, reads GAGVSQSPRYKVTKRGQDVALRCDPISGHVSLYWYRQALGQGPEFLTYFNYEAQQDKSGLPNDRFSAERPEGSISTLTIQRTEQRDSAMYRCASSWTEDQPQHFGDGTRLSIL.

This clone is a singleton in its sample. The chain has TRBV10-2 and TRBJ2-6; 9 nucleotides agree with TRBD1. Germline CDR1 and CDR2: WSHSY and SAAADI. This CDR3 comprises 17 residues. V trimming: 10 bases; J trimming: 0 bases; junction bases outside the gene matches: 10. The CDR3 DNA follows: TGCGCCATTGGTGGAGGGACAGGGTTCTCTGGGGCCAACGTCCTGACTTTC. It yields the protein CAIGGGTGFSGANVLTF.

The V gene is TRBV6-6, the J gene TRBJ2-7; TRBD1 matches 10 bases. V lost 5 bases, J lost 0 bases, and 4 bases stayed unmatched. Germline CDR1 MNHNY, CDR2 SVGAGI (reference sequence). CDR3 size: 15 residues. CDR3 amino acids: CASSPRDRGSYEQYF. DNA of the CDR3: TGTGCCAGCAGTCCCCGGGACAGGGGCTCCTACGAGCAGTACTTC.

This sequence joins TRBV30 and TRBJ1-5; 8 bases agree with TRBD1. Germline-derived CDR1 and CDR2 are GTSNPN and SVGIG (reference sequence). The CDR3 extends over 15 amino acids. Unmatched junction bases numbered 4, after V lost 2 bases and J lost 1 base. CDR3 amino acids: CAWSYRGGSNQPQHF. The CDR3 coding sequence is TGTGCCTGGAGTTACAGGGGGGGGAGCAATCAGCCCCAGCATTTT.

The genes are TRBV25-1 and TRBJ1-2, with 9 bases aligning to TRBD1. Germline loops: CDR1 MGHDK, CDR2 SYGVNS. The length of the CDR3 is 15 residues. The ends lost 6 bases at V and 2 bases at J; junction bases unmatched: 7. CDR3 sequence: CASSPTGGKNYGYTF. The DNA for the CDR3 is TGTGCCAGCAGCCCGACAGGGGGTAAAAACTATGGCTACACCTTC.

Of note for this clone: Additional DNA sequences in this sample encode the identical CDR3. This chain's CDR3 is CASSERGGRYEQYF. CDR3 nucleotides: TGTGCCAGCAGTGAAAGAGGGGGCAGGTACGAGCAGTACTTC. The chain couples TRBV6-1 to TRBJ2-7; 7 bases line up with TRBD1. CDR3 size: 14 residues. Trimming removed 2 bases from V and 4 bases from J; junction bases left unmatched: 5. The germline CDR1 and CDR2 sequences are MNHNS and SASEGT.

This sequence joins TRBV6-5 and TRBJ2-1; TRBD1 agrees at 10 bases. J gave up 3 bases and V 7 bases, and 6 bases lay outside the gene matches. Germline V gene lookup returns CDR1 MNHEY and CDR2 SVGAGI. The CDR3 contains 15 residues. The CDR3 loop reads CASTSTGGLYNEQFF. CDR3 coding DNA: TGTGCCAGCACCTCGACAGGGGGCCTCTACAATGAGCAGTTCTTC.

The chain joins TRBV10-2 to TRBJ2-7; 7 bases map to TRBD1. The trim removed 2 bases at V and 5 bases at J, leaving 9 bases unmatched. The V gene's germline CDR1 is WSHSY and CDR2 SAAADI. The CDR3 length is 15 residues. CDR3 nucleotides: TGCGCCAGCAGTGAGAGAGGGATTACAGGGGACGAGCAGTACTTC. Translated, it gives CASSERGITGDEQYF.

V gene TRBV6-1 combines with J gene TRBJ1-1; D is unresolved. CDR1 MNHNS and CDR2 SASEGT come from the germline V gene. With 7 bases removed from V and 0 bases from J, the gap between germline ends came to 3 bases. This CDR3 contains 11 residues. CDR3 amino acids: CASTLNTEAFF. CDR3 nucleotide sequence: TGTGCCAGCACCTTGAACACTGAAGCTTTCTTT.

This chain joins TRBV30 and TRBJ1-4; 7 nucleotides align to TRBD1. With 1 base clipped from V and 7 bases from J, the junction kept 12 bases outside the gene matches. This CDR3 is built from 16 residues. Per the germline V gene, CDR1 is GTSNPN and CDR2 is SVGIG (reference sequence). The CDR3 here is CAWSEFQKGAGEKLFF. The CDR3 nucleotides read TGTGCCTGGAGTGAATTTCAGAAGGGGGCGGGTGAAAAACTGTTTTTT. Filled out from reference TRBV30 and TRBJ1-4, the complete variable domain reads SQTIHQWPATLVQPVGSPLSLECTVEGTSNPNLYWYRQAAGRGLQLLFYSVGIGQISSEVPQNLSASRPQDRQFILSSKKLLLSDSGFYLCAWSEFQKGAGEKLFFGSGTQLSVL.

With regard to this clone: Other DNA variants within this sample encode the same CDR3. The chain has TRBV5-1 and TRBJ2-5; 15 bases match TRBD2. CDR1 SGHRS and CDR2 YFSETQ come from the germline V gene. Unmatched junction bases numbered 5, after V lost 3 bases and J lost 5 bases. The CDR3 length is 16 residues. CDR3 coding DNA: TGCGCCAGCAGCTCAGGACTAGCGGGGGGGCAGGAGACCCAGTACTTC. The encoded protein is CASSSGLAGGQETQYF.

This chain connects TRBV7-9 to TRBJ2-7; 7 bases map to TRBD1. Germline CDR1 and CDR2: SEHNR and FQNEAQ (reference sequence). V dropped 5 bases and J dropped 2; count of bases not matched to a gene: 6. The CDR3 covers 14 residues. The CDR3 sequence: CASSDTGVAYEQYF. The CDR3 bases are TGTGCCAGCAGCGATACAGGGGTGGCCTACGAGCAGTACTTC. The full variable domain, completed using reference TRBV7-9 and TRBJ2-7, is DTGVSQNPRHKITKRGQNVTFRCDPISEHNRLYWYRQTLGQGPEFLTYFQNEAQLEKSRLLSDRFSAERPKGSFSTLEIQRTEQGDSAMYLCASSDTGVAYEQYFGPGTRLTVT.

The chain employs TRBV19 and TRBJ2-2; a weak D match, TRBD2 (5 bases). V shed 4 bases and J shed 7 bases, with 7 bases lying between them. The CDR3 totals 12 residues. CDR1 is LNHDA and CDR2 is SQIVND in the germline V gene (reference sequence). The CDR3 here is CASSTSSGELFF. In nucleotides, the CDR3 is TGTGCCAGTAGTACTAGCAGCGGGGAGCTGTTTTTT.

The gene calls are TRBV5-1 and TRBJ2-1, with 10 nucleotides matching TRBD1. V shed 6 bases and J 7 bases; nucleotides not matched to a gene: 4. This CDR3 is 13 amino acids long. CDR1 is SGHRS and CDR2 is YFSETQ in the germline V gene. CDR3 loop: CASTGQGFNEQFF. DNA for the CDR3: TGCGCCAGCACGGGACAGGGGTTTAATGAGCAGTTCTTC. The full variable domain, with the rest looked up from reference TRBV5-1 and TRBJ2-1, is KAGVTQTPRYLIKTRGQQVTLSCSPISGHRSVSWYQQTPGQGLQFLFEYFSETQRNKGNFPGRFSGRQFSNSRSEMNVSTLELGDSALYLCASTGQGFNEQFFGPGTRLTVL.

For this clone: The same CDR3 can be traced to other DNA sequences in this sample. The chain links TRBV4-3 to TRBJ1-6, with no clear D. Germline loops: CDR1 LGHNA, CDR2 YSLEER. The CDR3 covers 16 residues. Trimming took off 1 base at V and 0 bases at J, with 7 bases between the two ends. CDR3 loop: CASSQAQSSYNSPLHF. DNA of the CDR3: TGCGCCAGCAGCCAAGCCCAAAGCTCCTATAATTCACCCCTCCACTTT.

The chain combines TRBV11-1 with TRBJ2-3; TRBD1 is a possible D gene (5 bases). CDR1 and CDR2 (germline): SGHAT, FQDESV (reference sequence). Trimming shortened V by 8 bases and J by 3 bases, and 9 bases separated the two germline ends. The CDR3 is 12 residues long. The CDR3 loop reads CASGKGTDTQYF. Written as DNA, the CDR3 is TGTGCCAGCGGTAAGGGGACAGATACGCAGTATTTT.

The chain has TRBV5-6 and TRBJ2-7; unclear D gene. The germline V gene encodes CDR1 SGHDT and CDR2 YYEEEE. V shed 7 bases and J shed 5 bases, with 16 bases lying between them. This CDR3 has 13 residues. CDR3 DNA sequence: TGTGCCAGCTCTCTTGTGAGCGTCGACGAGCAGTACTTC. It encodes CASSLVSVDEQYF.

The chain carries TRBV27 and TRBJ1-3, with D possibly being TRBD1 (6 bases). Deletions cut 4 bases from V and 2 bases from J, with 12 bases between. In germline, CDR1 is MNHEY, CDR2 SMNVEV (reference sequence). This CDR3 is built from 15 residues. CDR3 sequence: CASSSTGTTGNTIYF. CDR3 in DNA: TGTGCCAGCAGTTCCACAGGGACAACTGGAAACACCATATATTTT.

The V call is TRBV7-2, the J call TRBJ2-7; D is undetermined. V lost 0 bases and J 2 bases, leaving 8 bases between the germline ends. The CDR3 is 14 residues long. CDR1 SGHTA and CDR2 FQGNSA come from the germline V gene. The CDR3 region has the DNA TGTGCCAGCAGCTTAGCGCTGCGACCCTACGAGCAGTACTTC. Protein: CASSLALRPYEQYF.

This rearrangement joins TRBV6-5 to TRBJ2-7, with D possibly being TRBD2 (5 bases). The germline V and J ends were trimmed by 8 bases and 0 bases, with 14 bases remaining between them. This CDR3 comprises 14 residues. Germline V CDR1 and CDR2: MNHEY, SVGAGI. Here the CDR3 reads CASFVWTPSYEQYF. The CDR3, as DNA: TGTGCCAGCTTCGTCTGGACTCCCTCCTACGAGCAGTACTTC.

The V call is TRBV29-1, the J call TRBJ2-3; tentatively, D is TRBD1 (6 bases). This CDR3 is 10 amino acids long. Germline CDR1 reads SQVTM; CDR2 reads ANQGSEA. Trimming shortened V by 6 bases and J by 6 bases, and 7 bases separated the two germline ends. The chain's CDR3 is CSVGADTQYF. The DNA for the CDR3 is TGCAGCGTGGGGGCGGATACGCAGTATTTT.

This chain links TRBV4-1 with TRBJ1-5; D is undetermined. Between the trimmed V and J ends, which lost 3 bases and 3 bases, there was a span of 18 bases. The CDR3 is 17 residues long. CDR1 and CDR2 (germline): MGHRA, YSYEKL. The CDR3 here is CASSHLTLTGNNQPQHF. The DNA for the CDR3 is TGCGCCAGCAGCCACCTTACTTTAACCGGGAACAATCAGCCCCAGCATTTT.

About this clone itself: Distinct nucleotide sequences in the sample also encode this CDR3. The gene calls are TRBV5-1 and TRBJ2-5, with a weak D call TRBD2 (5 bases). This CDR3 spans 13 amino acids. Germline V gene data show CDR1 as SGHRS and CDR2 as YFSETQ. Trimming stripped 3 bases from V and 2 bases from J, with 8 bases between. The CDR3 region has the DNA TGCGCCAGCAGCTCTCCGGGACAAGAGACCCAGTACTTC. Protein sequence: CASSSPGQETQYF.

Note on this clone: The sample has other DNA sequences that encode this CDR3 too. The chain carries TRBV30 and TRBJ2-6; D may be TRBD1 or TRBD2 (5 bases each). Between the trimmed V and J ends, which lost 1 base and 1 base, there was a span of 5 bases. This CDR3 has 14 residues. Germline CDR1 GTSNPN, CDR2 SVGIG (reference sequence). CDR3 loop: CAWSGGSGANVLTF. The CDR3 region has the DNA TGTGCCTGGAGTGGGGGGTCTGGGGCCAACGTCCTGACTTTC. Full variable domain (rest looked up from reference TRBV30 and TRBJ2-6): SQTIHQWPATLVQPVGSPLSLECTVEGTSNPNLYWYRQAAGRGLQLLFYSVGIGQISSEVPQNLSASRPQDRQFILSSKKLLLSDSGFYLCAWSGGSGANVLTFGAGSRLTVL.

This clone was seen a few times. The rearrangement uses TRBV2 and TRBJ1-6, with D hard to call. The germline V gene has CDR1 SNHLY and CDR2 FYNNEI. V dropped 3 bases and J dropped 8 bases, with 2 bases sitting between them. The CDR3 loop spans 11 amino acids. The CDR3 nucleotides are TGTGCCAGCAGTGATGATTCACCCCTCCACTTT. Translating it yields CASSDDSPLHF.

In the case of this clone: The same CDR3 also results from other DNA sequences found in this sample. V gene TRBV7-3 combines with J gene TRBJ2-5, with TRBD2 matching 7 bases. Germline V lookup: CDR1 SGHTA, CDR2 FQGTGA. V was pared by 5 bases and J by 5 bases, with 5 bases of the junction left unmatched. This CDR3 is built from 13 residues. The CDR3: CASSPTSVETQYF. The CDR3 DNA is TGTGCCAGCAGCCCTACTAGCGTTGAGACCCAGTACTTC.